The clone carrying this T cell receptor (beta chain) has a count of ten or more. Its antigen is unidentified. Regions amplified from RNA transcripts were the TCR beta CDR3 regions. HTBI primers were employed in a first-round RT-PCR of the TCR CDR3. TCRdb re-analysed the multiplex PCR reads in MiXCR, keeping a single row per CDR3 protein. The sample carries roughly 180,000 distinct CDR3 sequences, over 8% recorded once. The source of the sample is a study of T cells in Graves' hyperthyroidism and ophthalmopathy. Participants, patients aged 18 to 65, had newly diagnosed hyperthyroidism with a duration under 2 months. Germline lookup yields CDR1 SGHRS and CDR2 YFSETQ. The V and J ends lost 5 bases and 4 bases respectively, with 15 bases between them. The CDR3 runs to 14 residues. Study-level points and caveats: Among thyroid clonotypes expanded above 0.001, most also appeared in blood.

The specimen sequenced was blood. The sequence was obtained from a woman under 30 with Graves' hyperthyroidism that later progressed to Graves' ophthalmopathy. The chain is built from TRBV5-1 and TRBJ2-5; D tentatively fits TRBD1 or TRBD2 (5 bases each). The DNA of the CDR3 is TGCGCCAGCAGTATCCCGGGACCTGGAGAGACCCAGTACTTC. Translating it yields CASSIPGPGETQYF. Supplemented by reference TRBV5-1 and TRBJ2-5, the full variable domain reads KAGVTQTPRYLIKTRGQQVTLSCSPISGHRSVSWYQQTPGQGLQFLFEYFSETQRNKGNFPGRFSGRQFSNSRSEMNVSTLELGDSALYLCASSIPGPGETQYFGPGTRLLVL.